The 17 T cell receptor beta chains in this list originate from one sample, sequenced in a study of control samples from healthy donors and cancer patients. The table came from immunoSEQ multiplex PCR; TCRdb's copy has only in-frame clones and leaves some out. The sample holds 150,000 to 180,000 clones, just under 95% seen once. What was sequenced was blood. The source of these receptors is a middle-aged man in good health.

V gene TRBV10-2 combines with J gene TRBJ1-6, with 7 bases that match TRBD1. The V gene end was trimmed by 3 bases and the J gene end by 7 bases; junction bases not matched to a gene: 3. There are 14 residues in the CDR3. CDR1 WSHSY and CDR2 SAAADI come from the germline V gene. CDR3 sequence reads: CASSDEGANSPLHF. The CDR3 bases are TGCGCCAGCAGTGATGAGGGGGCCAATTCACCCCTCCACTTT.

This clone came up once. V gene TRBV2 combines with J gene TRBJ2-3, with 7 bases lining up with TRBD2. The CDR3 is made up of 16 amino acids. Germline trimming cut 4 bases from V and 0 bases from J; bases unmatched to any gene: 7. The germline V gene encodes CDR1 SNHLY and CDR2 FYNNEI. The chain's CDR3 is CASSGPSGASTDTQYF. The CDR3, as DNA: TGTGCCAGCAGTGGTCCCAGCGGGGCGAGCACAGATACGCAGTATTTT.

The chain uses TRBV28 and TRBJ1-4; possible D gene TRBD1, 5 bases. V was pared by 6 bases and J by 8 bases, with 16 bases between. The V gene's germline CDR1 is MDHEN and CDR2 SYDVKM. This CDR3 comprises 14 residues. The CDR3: CASREWGSGEKLFF. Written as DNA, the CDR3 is TGTGCCAGCAGGGAGTGGGGCAGTGGCGAAAAACTGTTTTTT. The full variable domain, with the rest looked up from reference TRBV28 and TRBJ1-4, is DVKVTQSSRYLVKRTGEKVFLECVQDMDHENMFWYRQDPGLGLRLIYFSYDVKMKEKGDIPEGYSVSREKKERFSLILESASTNQTSMYLCASREWGSGEKLFFGSGTQLSVL.

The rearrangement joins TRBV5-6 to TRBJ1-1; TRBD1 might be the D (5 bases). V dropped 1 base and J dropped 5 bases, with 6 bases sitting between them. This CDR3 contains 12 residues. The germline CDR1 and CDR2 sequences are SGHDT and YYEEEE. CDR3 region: CASSLRGTEAFF. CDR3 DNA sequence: TGTGCCAGCAGCTTGCGGGGGACTGAAGCTTTCTTT.

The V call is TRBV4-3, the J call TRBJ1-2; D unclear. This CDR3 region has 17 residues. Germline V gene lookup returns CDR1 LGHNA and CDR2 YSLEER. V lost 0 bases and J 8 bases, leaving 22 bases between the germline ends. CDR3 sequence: CASSQDRREVRIRGYTF. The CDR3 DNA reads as TGCGCCAGCAGCCAAGATCGGCGAGAAGTAAGGATACGGGGCTACACCTTC.

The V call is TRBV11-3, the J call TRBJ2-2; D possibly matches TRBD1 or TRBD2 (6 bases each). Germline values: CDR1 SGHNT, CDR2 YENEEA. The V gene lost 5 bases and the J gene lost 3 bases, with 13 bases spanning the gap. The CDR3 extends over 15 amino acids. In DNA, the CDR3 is TGTGCCAGCAGCCCCGGGGGCGGGTACACCGGGGAGCTGTTTTTT. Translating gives CASSPGGGYTGELFF.

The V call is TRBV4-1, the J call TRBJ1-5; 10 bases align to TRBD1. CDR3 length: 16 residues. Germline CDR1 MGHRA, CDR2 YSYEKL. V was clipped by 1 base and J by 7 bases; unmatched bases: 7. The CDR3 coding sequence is TGCGCCAGCAGCCAAGTCCCCGGGACAGGGGTCCAGCCCCAGCATTTT. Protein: CASSQVPGTGVQPQHF.

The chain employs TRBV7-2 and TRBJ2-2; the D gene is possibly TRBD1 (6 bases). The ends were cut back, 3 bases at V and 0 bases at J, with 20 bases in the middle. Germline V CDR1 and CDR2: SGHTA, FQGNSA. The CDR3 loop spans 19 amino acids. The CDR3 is CASSFRRGWGPSNTGELFF. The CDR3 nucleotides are TGTGCCAGCAGCTTTCGTAGGGGGTGGGGCCCCTCGAACACCGGGGAGCTGTTTTTT.

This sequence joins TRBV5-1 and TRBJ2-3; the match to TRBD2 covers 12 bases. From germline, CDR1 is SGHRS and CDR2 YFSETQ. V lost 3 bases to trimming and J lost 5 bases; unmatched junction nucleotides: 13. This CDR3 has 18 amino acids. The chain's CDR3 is CASSSLSLAGGGQDTQYF. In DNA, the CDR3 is TGCGCCAGCAGCTCCCTGTCACTAGCGGGGGGCGGGCAAGATACGCAGTATTTT. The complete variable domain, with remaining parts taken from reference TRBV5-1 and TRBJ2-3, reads KAGVTQTPRYLIKTRGQQVTLSCSPISGHRSVSWYQQTPGQGLQFLFEYFSETQRNKGNFPGRFSGRQFSNSRSEMNVSTLELGDSALYLCASSSLSLAGGGQDTQYFGPGTRLTVL.

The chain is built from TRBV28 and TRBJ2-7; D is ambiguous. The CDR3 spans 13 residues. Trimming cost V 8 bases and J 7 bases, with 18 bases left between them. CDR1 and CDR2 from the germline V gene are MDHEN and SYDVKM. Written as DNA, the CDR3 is TGTGCCAGCTTCAATGACCCCCTGGAAGAGCAGTACTTC. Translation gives CASFNDPLEEQYF.

The CDR3 reads CASSPNSVGAGYTF. The DNA for the CDR3 is TGCGCCAGCAGCCCCAATTCGGTAGGGGCTGGCTACACCTTC. This chain uses TRBV4-3 with TRBJ1-2; a possible D gene is TRBD1 (5 bases). The CDR3 length is 14 residues. In germline, CDR1 is LGHNA, CDR2 YSLEER. Trimming took off 4 bases at V and 7 bases at J, with 16 bases between the two ends.

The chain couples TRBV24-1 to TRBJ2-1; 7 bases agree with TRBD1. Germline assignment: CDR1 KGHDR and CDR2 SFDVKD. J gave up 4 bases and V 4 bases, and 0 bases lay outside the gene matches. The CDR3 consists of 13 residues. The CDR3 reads CATSEGQYNEQFF. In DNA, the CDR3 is TGTGCCACCAGTGAGGGACAGTACAATGAGCAGTTCTTC.

The CDR3 nucleotides read TGTGCCAGCAGTTTAAGGGGGAACTCCTACGAGCAGTACTTC. Protein product: CASSLRGNSYEQYF. V usage is TRBV27 and J usage is TRBJ2-7; a possible D gene is TRBD1 (6 bases). Per the germline V gene, CDR1 is MNHEY and CDR2 is SMNVEV (reference sequence). V was trimmed by 2 bases and J by 0 bases, leaving 8 bases between them. This CDR3 is 14 amino acids long.

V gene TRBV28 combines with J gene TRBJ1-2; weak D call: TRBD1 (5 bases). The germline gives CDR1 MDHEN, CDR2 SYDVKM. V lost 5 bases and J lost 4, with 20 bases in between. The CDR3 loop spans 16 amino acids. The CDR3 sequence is CASSPAPPGTRYGYTF. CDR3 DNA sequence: TGTGCCAGCAGTCCCGCCCCGCCAGGGACCCGCTATGGCTACACCTTC.

The CDR3 nucleotides are TGTGCCAGTAGTATCCGCCAGGGCTTAAAACTGTTTTTT. This translates into CASSIRQGLKLFF. The chain has TRBV19 and TRBJ1-4; maybe TRBD1 (5 bases). The V end lost 3 bases, the J end lost 10 bases, and 12 bases lay between the germline ends. The CDR3 runs to 13 residues. Germline-derived CDR1 and CDR2 are LNHDA and SQIVND (reference sequence). The whole variable domain, remainder taken from reference TRBV19 and TRBJ1-4, is DGGITQSPKYLFRKEGQNVTLSCEQNLNHDAMYWYRQDPGQGLRLIYYSQIVNDFQKGDIAEGYSVSREKKESFPLTVTSAQKNPTAFYLCASSIRQGLKLFFGSGTQLSVL.

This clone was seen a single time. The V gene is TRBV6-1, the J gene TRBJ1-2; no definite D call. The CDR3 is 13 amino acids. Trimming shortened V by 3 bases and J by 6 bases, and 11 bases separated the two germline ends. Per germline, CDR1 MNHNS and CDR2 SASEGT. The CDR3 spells CASSDRVWNGYTF. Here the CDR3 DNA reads TGTGCCAGCAGTGATAGGGTATGGAATGGCTACACCTTC.

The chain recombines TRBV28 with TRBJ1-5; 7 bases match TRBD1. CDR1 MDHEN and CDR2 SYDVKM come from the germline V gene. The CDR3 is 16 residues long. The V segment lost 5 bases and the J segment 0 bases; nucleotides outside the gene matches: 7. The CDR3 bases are TGTGCCAGCAGTCCCTCGACAGGGCGTAGCAATCAGCCCCAGCATTTT. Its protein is CASSPSTGRSNQPQHF.